This T cell receptor beta chain was recovered during a study of shared clonotypes between healthy human individuals (dated by TCRdb to about 2020). Regarding the research as a whole: The cohort included three men and two women between 18 and 49 years of age. For each donor, three plates each were used for CD4 naive and CD4 memory, two plates were used for CD8 naive, and one plate was used for CD8 memory. The study deeply sequenced blood TCR repertoires of about 5 healthy adults to estimate repertoire size and the extent of clonotype sharing between individuals. Different laboratories and diverse techniques were used to prepare libraries and sequence TCR repertoires, to increase sequencing depth and limit assay-specific biases. Each donor's leukapheresis produced roughly between roughly 0.94 and 9.5 billion PBMCs. The research as a whole found: Higher generation probabilities were observed for clonotypes shared by all four sorted-subset donors than for non-shared clonotypes. Pairwise subsampling indicated that sequencing depth was expected to affect the degree of clonotype sharing among donors. The small number of donors limited the genetic and exposure-history diversity represented. About 4.5% of naive CD4, 3.5% of naive CD8, about 2.1% of memory CD4, and around 0.42% of memory CD8 clonotypes were shared across several donors. Naive subsets generally had larger estimated clonotype richness than memory subsets. Sampling was restricted to blood, and TCR repertoires in tissues likely differ from the TCR repertoires found in blood. Even with the large sequencing depth, rarefaction of the sorted-subset datasets indicated that sequencing was incomplete.

On this clone: Its target antigen remains unknown. No base quality values were provided; no much bigger clone lies one nucleotide off.

After removal of 6 bases from V and 6 bases from J, the junction retains 3 bases not matched to a gene. The CDR3 starts with the cysteine, ends with the phenylalanine, and has 15 residues. Left in the record is the CDR3 DNA by itself, 45 bases read in frame from the first base. The CDR1 and CDR2 encoded by the germline V gene (reference sequence) are MNHEY and SMNVEV. Donors were healthy HIV-negative adults with no recently reported acute infections or vaccinations. All donors were Caucasian adults living in Nashville, Tennessee, USA. Magnetic negative selection was used to enrich CD4+ T cells, after which naive cells were positively selected on CD45RA and the negative fraction became the memory subset. Blood was obtained by leukapheresis, after which PBMCs were separated by Ficoll-Histopaque density gradient centrifugation and cryopreserved in liquid nitrogen vapor phase. Purity and quantity of every magnetically sorted T cell population were checked by analytical flow cytometry. Genomic DNA was isolated from each sorted fraction and quantified by UV absorbance on a Nanodrop 2000c.

TCR CDR3 regions were amplified from genomic DNA by multiplex PCR using the deep immunoSEQ assay. For each cell subset, the extracted genomic DNA was distributed evenly across all wells of several immunoSEQ 96-well plates, and each plate served as one replicate. For sorted subsets, around 0.2 ug genomic DNA, equal to 30,000 to 35,000 T cell genomes, was loaded into each replicate PCR. Purified libraries were quantified with a Qubit 3.0 fluorometer, sized on a Bioanalyzer 2100, and re-quantified with the KAPA Library Quantification kit. Every immunoSEQ 96-well plate was sequenced on a separate single-read 150-cycle Illumina NextSeq 550 flow cell. As for the original processing: The immunoSEQ output contained only junctional sequences without quality scores, so filtering could not match that applied to full-length reads. Sequences were annotated with PyIR, a Python wrapper for IgBLAST v1.9, and V/J genes and CDR3 were assigned using IMGT germline references. Reads with weak V/J assignments (E-value above 1e-6), missing CDR3, stop codons, out-of-frame junctions, or ambiguous translated residues were removed. V3J clonotypes were defined as sequences sharing the same inferred V gene, J gene, and CDR3 amino acid sequence. To compute the percentage overlap between repertoires, the number of shared unique clonotypes was divided by the size of the smaller repertoire. Repertoire richness was assessed with RTK rarefaction, the Chao1 estimator, and Recon v2.1 estimates of unobserved clonotypes. Generation probabilities were computed with OLGA for all TCRbeta clonotypes obtained by the gDNA method from a few donors. In TCRdb, the immuneACCESS table is reduced to in-frame sequences with V and J assigned. These tables do not hold every clone; where another copy was compared, an unresolved V gene accounts for under half, and the others remain unexplained. V, J and clone size are taken as reported in that table, and D and trimming were inferred from the DNA itself. In this sample the table shows 1 million to 1.3 million clones, around 78% of which occur a single time. Around 0.61% of the sample lies in the top ten.

Specimen: memory CD4+ T cells from PBMCs. Read against the paper, the sample's cell subset or site label means: CD45RA-negative fraction. This clonotype was obtained from a young man in good health. Some clones in this sample may be carry-over from other donors' samples. This receptor chain uses TRBV27 and TRBJ2-2; TRBD2 lines up with 14 middle nucleotides. The CDR3 reads as follows: CASRGTSGSSGELFF. The nucleotides are TGTGCCAGCAGAGGGACTAGCGGGAGTTCCGGGGAGCTGTTTTTT.